The T cell receptor beta chain described here comes from a study of T cells after yellow fever vaccination. Points from the study as a whole: The booster response re-showed most primary clones: around 96% CD4, more than 70% CD8. Of the clonotypes, a small share occurred in both CD4 and CD8 compartments.

The CDR3 is made up of 17 amino acids. Germline V gene data show CDR1 as LGHNA and CDR2 as YNFKEQ. V was cut by 4 bases and J by 0 bases, with 15 bases left in between. Concerning this clonotype itself: Its antigen remains unidentified. No conserved phenylalanine or tryptophan is present at the end of the CDR3, so a read error is the likely explanation.

A universal primer site and UMIs were added as TCR cDNA was made by 5'RACE template switching. TCRdb ran MiXCR on the 5' RACE reads and lists one entry per CDR3 protein. The sample lists a few hundred thousand distinct CDR3 sequences; roughly a sixth were seen once. V gene TRBV4-2 combines with J gene TRBJ2-2; possible D gene TRBD2, 6 bases. Sequencing used PBMCs, obtained before the yellow fever booster vaccination. The receptor comes from a man between 18 and 35 years old who received the YFV17D yellow fever vaccine. The CDR3 protein is CASSLLGRGSNTGELFL. In nucleotides, the CDR3 is TGTGCCAGCAGCCTGTTAGGGCGGGGCTCGAACACCGGGGAGCTGTTTCTT.